These 30 T cell receptor beta chains share one sample of origin, sequenced in a study of blood T cells in healthy people across ages (dated by TCRdb to the mid-2010s). The library was built by means of 5' RACE. Sequencing was carried out with an Illumina HiSeq 2500. The second PCR ran for roughly 7 to 11 cycles and used a J-beta primer mix along with a sample-barcoded 5' primer. The public reads were run again by TCRdb, first through fastp at Q25 and then through MiXCR, and only productive beta chains were kept. Rows merge per CDR3 protein into single entries with the most common DNA and genes. This sample is represented by 350,000 to 450,000 distinct CDR3 sequences; more than 45% of them were singletons. The ten largest clones take up under 60% of the sample. What was sequenced was blood. The receptors originated from a man aged 60 to 75 in good health.

The chain combines TRBV28 with TRBJ1-1; no firm D call. The CDR3 contains 15 residues. Germline V gene lookup returns CDR1 MDHEN and CDR2 SYDVKM. Trimming removed 1 base at V and 0 bases at J, with 9 bases between. The CDR3 region is CASSLLGSVNTEAFF. Written as DNA, the CDR3 is TGTGCCAGCAGTTTATTAGGCAGTGTGAACACTGAAGCTTTCTTT. Full variable domain (missing parts from reference TRBV28 and TRBJ1-1): DVKVTQSSRYLVKRTGEKVFLECVQDMDHENMFWYRQDPGLGLRLIYFSYDVKMKEKGDIPEGYSVSREKKERFSLILESASTNQTSMYLCASSLLGSVNTEAFFGQGTRLTVV.

This chain uses TRBV20-1 with TRBJ2-1; 7 nucleotides align to TRBD2. The CDR3 sequence is 16 residues long. The germline CDR1 and CDR2 sequences are DFQATT and SNEGSKA (reference sequence). Unmatched junction bases numbered 8, after V lost 1 base and J lost 2 bases. The CDR3 sequence is CSARGGGGGPYNEQFF. The CDR3 nucleotides are TGCAGTGCTAGAGGTGGCGGGGGAGGGCCCTACAATGAGCAGTTCTTC.

The chain recombines TRBV28 with TRBJ1-1; no firm D call. The ends were cut back, 7 bases at V and 0 bases at J, with 15 bases in the middle. Germline-derived CDR1 and CDR2 are MDHEN and SYDVKM. The CDR3 is made up of 15 amino acids. The CDR3 DNA reads as TGTGCCAGCAACCCTTTGAGCAGAATGAACACTGAAGCTTTCTTT. This codes for CASNPLSRMNTEAFF.

This clonotype was counted only a few times. The rearrangement uses TRBV6-5 and TRBJ1-1, with D possibly TRBD1 on 5 matching bases. V was trimmed by 2 bases and J by 4 bases, leaving 11 bases between them. Germline-derived CDR1 and CDR2 are MNHEY and SVGAGI. The CDR3 runs to 14 residues. The CDR3 loop is CASSYGYGGTEAFF. Written as DNA, the CDR3 is TGTGCCAGCAGTTACGGGTACGGGGGCACTGAAGCTTTCTTT.

This clonotype was picked up a small number of times. The V call is TRBV20-1, the J call TRBJ2-1; 12 bases are a match to TRBD2. Germline CDR1 DFQATT, CDR2 SNEGSKA (reference sequence). V trimming: 0 bases; J trimming: 6 bases; junction bases outside the gene matches: 6. The CDR3 spans 16 residues. The CDR3 nucleotides are TGCAGTGCTAGAGATCAGACTAGCGGGAGCCGCAATGAGCAGTTCTTC. It encodes CSARDQTSGSRNEQFF.

This clonotype has ten or more counts. The chain links TRBV5-1 to TRBJ2-1, with D perhaps given as TRBD1 or TRBD2 (5 bases each). Matching the DNA end better, TRBJ2-7 makes the J call doubtful. From germline, CDR1 is SGHRS and CDR2 YFSETQ. The CDR3 totals 16 residues. CDR3 in amino acids: CASSSTGTRAYNEQYF. Written as DNA, the CDR3 is TGCGCCAGCAGCTCAACCGGGACCCGAGCCTACAATGAGCAGTACTTC.

The chain recombines TRBV3-1 with TRBJ2-1; D perhaps matches TRBD1 (6 bases). V was shortened by 4 bases and J by 3 bases, with 13 bases between the two germline ends. Germline lookup yields CDR1 LGHDT and CDR2 YNNKEL (reference sequence). The CDR3 is 15 amino acids. For the CDR3, the DNA is TGTGCCAGCAGCCTCACAAGGGGGAGCTACAATGAGCAGTTCTTC. The encoded protein is CASSLTRGSYNEQFF.

The chain links TRBV6-2 or TRBV6-3 to TRBJ2-2; D is ambiguous. Deletions cut 4 bases from V and 5 bases from J, with 5 bases between. Germline V gene data show CDR1 as MNHEY and CDR2 as SVGEGT. There are 12 residues in the CDR3. The CDR3 DNA reads TGTGCCAGCAGTTCCCAGACCGGGGAGCTGTTTTTT. Translating it yields CASSSQTGELFF.

The rearrangement joins TRBV7-2 to TRBJ2-7, with 8 positions matching TRBD1. Germline loops: CDR1 SGHTA, CDR2 FQGNSA. V shed 6 bases and J 2 bases; nucleotides not matched to a gene: 9. This CDR3 has 15 residues. The DNA for the CDR3 is TGTGCCAGCAGAATACGTCAGGGGGCTCCCTACGAGCAGTACTTC. This sequence encodes CASRIRQGAPYEQYF.

The chain uses TRBV7-6 and TRBJ2-2, with 8 bases aligning to TRBD2. Germline loops: CDR1 SGHVS, CDR2 FNYEAQ. The ends lost 5 bases at V and 5 bases at J; junction bases unmatched: 10. The CDR3 spans 16 residues. The CDR3 sequence: CASSDSGTRYTGELFF. For the CDR3, the DNA is TGTGCCAGCAGCGACTCCGGGACTAGATATACCGGGGAGCTGTTTTTT.

The CDR3 bases are TGCAGTGCTAGAGCCCGGACAGGGACCACAGATACGCAGTATTTT. Its protein is CSARARTGTTDTQYF. The chain uses TRBV20-1 and TRBJ2-3; TRBD1 matches 8 bases. The germline V gene has CDR1 DFQATT and CDR2 SNEGSKA (reference sequence). The V and J ends lost 1 base and 2 bases, in that order; junction bases with no gene match: 5. The CDR3 is made up of 15 amino acids.

This clonotype has a count of ten or more. V and J are TRBV29-1 and TRBJ2-5; unclear D gene. The V gene lost 2 bases and the J gene lost 0 bases, with 7 bases spanning the gap. The CDR3 spans 13 residues. Germline assignment: CDR1 SQVTM and CDR2 ANQGSEA. The CDR3 spells CSVEPENQETQYF. The CDR3 nucleotides read TGCAGCGTTGAACCCGAGAACCAAGAGACCCAGTACTTC. Full variable domain (outside the CDR3, taken from reference TRBV29-1 and TRBJ2-5): SAVISQKPSRDICQRGTSLTIQCQVDSQVTMMFWYRQQPGQSLTLIATANQGSEATYESGFVIDKFPISRPNLTFSTLTVSNMSPEDSSIYLCSVEPENQETQYFGPGTRLLVL.

V usage is TRBV12-3 or TRBV12-4 and J usage is TRBJ1-2; possibly TRBD1 for D (6 bases). There are 15 residues in the CDR3. Deletions cut 6 bases from V and 7 bases from J, with 21 bases between. CDR3 protein: CASRGVASGGGGYTF. The CDR3 DNA reads TGTGCCAGCAGGGGGGTGGCCTCCGGAGGGGGTGGCTACACCTTC.

The rearrangement uses TRBV27 and TRBJ1-1, with a weak D call TRBD1 (6 bases). V was cut by 2 bases and J by 8 bases, with 18 bases left in between. The CDR3 totals 15 residues. The V gene's germline CDR1 is MNHEY and CDR2 SMNVEV (reference sequence). The DNA for the CDR3 is TGTGCCAGCAGTTTAGTTGAGGGGGGCGGGACGGAAGCTTTCTTT. Residues: CASSLVEGGGTEAFF.

J is TRBJ2-1 and V is TRBV12-3 or TRBV12-4, with a weak D call TRBD1 (7 bases). CDR3 length: 13 amino acids. V lost 10 bases and J 2 bases, leaving 12 bases between the germline ends. The CDR3 spells CATAGQTYNEQFF. CDR3 bases: TGTGCCACCGCGGGACAGACCTACAATGAGCAGTTCTTC.

The chain carries TRBV6-2 or TRBV6-3 and TRBJ2-1, with TRBD2 identical over 9 bases. The CDR3 extends over 14 amino acids. The V gene's germline CDR1 is MNHEY and CDR2 SVGEGT. Trimming at V came to 6 bases and at J to 5 bases, leaving 5 bases not matched to a gene. This CDR3 reads CASRNLAGHNEQFF. The CDR3 coding sequence is TGTGCCAGCAGGAACCTAGCGGGGCACAATGAGCAGTTCTTC.

V is TRBV20-1 and J is TRBJ2-1; 9 positions agree with TRBD2. The CDR3 length is 17 residues. V shed 3 bases and J 6 bases; nucleotides not matched to a gene: 15. Germline V CDR1 and CDR2: DFQATT, SNEGSKA (reference sequence). The DNA for the CDR3 is TGCAGTGCTAGGCTAGCGGGATCCTCTCCTGGCTCCAATGAGCAGTTCTTC. The encoded protein is CSARLAGSSPGSNEQFF.

The genes are TRBV29-1 and TRBJ1-2; 9 bases are shared with TRBD1. Germline-derived CDR1 and CDR2 are SQVTM and ANQGSEA. CDR3 length: 14 amino acids. The V segment lost 2 bases and the J segment 7 bases; nucleotides outside the gene matches: 8. CDR3 sequence reads: CSVETPGQGRGYTF. For the CDR3, the DNA is TGCAGCGTTGAAACTCCGGGACAGGGTCGTGGCTACACCTTC.

The chain uses TRBV7-6 and TRBJ1-2, with 9 bases lining up with TRBD1. The germline gives CDR1 SGHVS, CDR2 FNYEAQ. The CDR3 has 13 amino acids. V lost 5 bases, J lost 13 bases, and 11 bases stayed unmatched. As DNA, the CDR3 is TGTGCCAGCAGCCCAGGTCCGGGGACAGGGATCACCTTC. Residues: CASSPGPGTGITF. Full variable domain (outside the CDR3, taken from reference TRBV7-6 and TRBJ1-2): GAGVSQSPRYKVTKRGQDVALRCDPISGHVSLYWYRQALGQGPEFLTYFNYEAQQDKSGLPNDRFSAERPEGSISTLTIQRTEQRDSAMYRCASSPGPGTGITFGSGTRLTVV.

The sample holds one count of this clonotype. The chain joins TRBV30 to TRBJ2-3; no clear D. V lost 3 bases and J 0 bases, leaving 7 bases between the germline ends. Germline loops: CDR1 GTSNPN, CDR2 SVGIG (reference sequence). CDR3 length: 13 amino acids. As DNA, the CDR3 is TGTGCCTGGAGCCCCCGCAGCACAGATACGCAGTATTTT. It codes for CAWSPRSTDTQYF.

The rearrangement uses TRBV18 and TRBJ2-4; D assignment may be TRBD1 or TRBD2 (5 bases each). The J call could be wrong; TRBJ2-7 is a better fit for the DNA end. The CDR3 is made up of 14 amino acids. Germline V gene data show CDR1 as KGHSH and CDR2 as LQKENI. The CDR3 here is CASSLGTAAYEQYF. CDR3 coding DNA: TGTGCCAGCTCACTCGGGACGGCCGCCTACGAGCAGTACTTC.

This chain links TRBV7-2 with TRBJ2-5; 8 bases line up with TRBD1. This CDR3 is 16 amino acids long. Unmatched junction bases numbered 7, after V lost 2 bases and J lost 2 bases. Germline V lookup: CDR1 SGHTA, CDR2 FQGNSA. CDR3 amino acids: CASSLRTGPGQETQYF. For the CDR3, the DNA is TGTGCCAGCAGCTTAAGGACAGGGCCAGGACAAGAGACCCAGTACTTC.

The genes are TRBV20-1 and TRBJ1-2, with 7 bases aligning to TRBD1. J gave up 4 bases and V 0 bases, and 8 bases lay outside the gene matches. The CDR3 covers 15 residues. Germline CDR1 and CDR2: DFQATT and SNEGSKA (reference sequence). The CDR3 DNA follows: TGCAGTGCTAGAGAATCAATGACAGGGTCCTATGGCTACACCTTC. This translates into CSARESMTGSYGYTF.

As to this clonotype: The junction and the germline gene differ at one end; a read error may be behind it. This chain joins TRBV7-9 and TRBJ2-7; maybe TRBD1 (6 bases). Germline assignment: CDR1 SEHNR and CDR2 FQNEAQ (reference sequence). CDR3 length: 14 residues. CDR3 coding DNA: TGTGCCAGCAGCGGGGGCCTCGACCCCGACGAACAGTACTTC. Translating it yields CASSGGLDPDEQYF. Using reference TRBV7-9 and TRBJ2-7 for the parts outside the CDR3, the full variable domain is DTGVSQNPRHKITKRGQNVTFRCDPISEHNRLYWYRQTLGQGPEFLTYFQNEAQLEKSRLLSDRFSAERPKGSFSTLEIQRTEQGDSAMYLCASSGGLDPDEQYFGPGTRLTVT.

The chain recombines TRBV7-2 with TRBJ2-3; a weak D match, TRBD2 (5 bases). Per the germline V gene, CDR1 is SGHTA and CDR2 is FQGNSA. V was trimmed by 0 bases and J by 4 bases, leaving 11 bases between them. This CDR3 is built from 15 residues. The CDR3 coding sequence is TGTGCCAGCAGCTTAGCGGGAGCGGCACCAGATACGCAGTATTTT. Translating it yields CASSLAGAAPDTQYF.

V gene TRBV12-3 or TRBV12-4 combines with J gene TRBJ2-7; 8 nucleotides agree with TRBD2. The DNA end lines up better with TRBJ2-5; the J call may be wrong. The CDR3 spans 16 residues. In nucleotides, the CDR3 is TGTGCCAGCAGTTTGGGGGGATCGGGAGGGAGGGCGACCCAGTACTTC. The encoded protein is CASSLGGSGGRATQYF.

This clonotype has at least ten counts. The chain carries TRBV29-1 and TRBJ2-7; maybe TRBD2 (6 bases). CDR1 SQVTM and CDR2 ANQGSEA come from the germline V gene. The CDR3 is 13 amino acids. With 3 bases removed from V and 0 bases from J, the gap between germline ends came to 9 bases. The CDR3 protein is CSVDDGSSYEQYF. As DNA, the CDR3 is TGCAGCGTTGATGACGGGAGCTCCTACGAGCAGTACTTC.

Written as DNA, the CDR3 is TGTGCCATCTCGGACCGGGACCCGAACAATGAGCAGTTCTTC. Translated, it gives CAISDRDPNNEQFF. This chain uses TRBV10-3 with TRBJ2-1; D is tentatively TRBD1 or TRBD2 (5 bases each). Germline values: CDR1 ENHRY, CDR2 SYGVKD. V lost 8 bases and J 5 bases, leaving 16 bases between the germline ends. The CDR3 covers 14 residues.

The chain links TRBV20-1 to TRBJ2-7; 7 positions agree with TRBD2. The J call may be wrong; the DNA end is better matched by TRBJ2-5. Germline loops: CDR1 DFQATT, CDR2 SNEGSKA (reference sequence). The CDR3 sequence is 16 residues long. The CDR3 nucleotides read TGCAGTGCTAGCCCCCTCCGCGGGAGAGTCAAGGAGACCCAGTACTTC. This translates into CSASPLRGRVKETQYF.

This clonotype has only a few counts. Since a much larger clone is just one base distant, this may be a read error. The chain couples TRBV27 to TRBJ2-3; D ambiguous. Germline CDR1 and CDR2: MNHEY and SMNVEV (reference sequence). The CDR3 totals 12 residues. The CDR3 DNA sequence: TGTGCCAGCGGTTTAAGCACAGATACGCAGTATTTT. Translation gives CASGLSTDTQYF.